These 15 T cell receptor beta chains came from one sample sequenced in a study of neurological immune-mediated disorders. One entry per CDR3 protein, called by TCRdb with MiXCR from the 5' RACE reads. The profile shows more than 50,000 distinct CDR3 sequences, over 3.5% of them singletons. Sequencing was carried out using PBMCs. The receptors were gathered from a woman between 50 and 59 years old with multiple sclerosis.

This clonotype was counted many times. The rearrangement links TRBV3-1 to TRBJ2-3; 8 bases are shared with TRBD2. CDR1 and CDR2 (germline): LGHDT, YNNKEL (reference sequence). The CDR3 is made up of 15 amino acids. V gave up 1 base and J gave up 6 bases; unmatched junction bases: 6. CDR3 bases: TGTGCCAGCAGCCAAGGGGGGACTAGGGGCGATACGCAGTATTTT. As protein: CASSQGGTRGDTQYF.

This clonotype has ten or more counts. J is TRBJ2-5 and V is TRBV20-1; 8 positions match TRBD2. Germline V lookup: CDR1 DFQATT, CDR2 SNEGSKA (reference sequence). The CDR3 totals 15 residues. V lost 0 bases, J lost 1 base, and 4 bases stayed unmatched. CDR3 DNA sequence: TGCAGTGCTAGAGACGCGCGGGAGGTCCAAGAGACCCAGTACTTC. Its translation is CSARDAREVQETQYF.

Many counts were recorded for this clonotype. The chain recombines TRBV5-1 with TRBJ2-7, with 7 bases matching TRBD1. With 3 bases clipped from V and 3 bases from J, the junction kept 9 bases outside the gene matches. The CDR3 covers 15 residues. Germline V gene data show CDR1 as SGHRS and CDR2 as YFSETQ. For the CDR3, the DNA is TGCGCCAGCAGCTCGACAGGGATTACCTACTACGAGCAGTACTTC. Amino acid sequence: CASSSTGITYYEQYF.

This clonotype was counted at least ten times. The J gene is TRBJ2-7, the V gene TRBV29-1, with 10 bases aligning to TRBD2. After removal of 2 bases from V and 6 bases from J, the junction contained 7 bases not matched to a gene. Looked up from germline, CDR1 is SQVTM and CDR2 is ANQGSEA. CDR3 length equals 14 residues. The CDR3 DNA is TGCAGCGTTGAAATTAGCGGGAGGAACGGCGAGCAGTACTTC. Amino acid sequence: CSVEISGRNGEQYF.

This clonotype was seen a handful of times. V is TRBV6-2 or TRBV6-3 and J is TRBJ1-5; TRBD1 might be the D (5 bases). Germline V gene data show CDR1 as MNHEY and CDR2 as SVGEGT. This CDR3 contains 13 residues. V gave up 6 bases and J gave up 1 base, with 7 bases separating them. This chain's CDR3 is CASSRESNQPQHF. In DNA form, the CDR3 reads TGTGCCAGCAGCAGGGAGAGCAATCAGCCCCAGCATTTT.

This clonotype was found many times. The chain carries TRBV6-2 or TRBV6-3 and TRBJ2-7; D is possibly TRBD1 (6 bases). Germline V gives CDR1 MNHEY, CDR2 SVGEGT. Trimming stripped 2 bases from V and 7 bases from J, with 18 bases between. This CDR3 is built from 15 residues. CDR3 amino acids: CASSYIIGTSGEQYF. CDR3 nucleotides: TGTGCCAGCAGTTACATTATAGGGACATCAGGGGAGCAGTACTTC.

The sample holds many counts of this clonotype. The chain links TRBV2 to TRBJ1-2; D may be TRBD1 (5 bases). In germline, CDR1 is SNHLY, CDR2 FYNNEI. The CDR3 has 13 amino acids. V was shortened by 7 bases and J by 6 bases, with 15 bases between the two germline ends. The CDR3 bases are TGTGCCAGCACCTCGACAGCCGGCCATGGCTACACCTTC. Its protein product is CASTSTAGHGYTF.

This clonotype was seen only a few times. This sequence may be a read error, since a much larger clone differs from it by one base. This chain uses TRBV18 with TRBJ1-1, with D unresolved. CDR1 is KGHSH and CDR2 is LQKENI in the germline V gene. The V gene lost 6 bases and the J gene lost 4 bases, with 6 bases spanning the gap. CDR3 length: 11 residues. In DNA form, the CDR3 reads TGTGCCAGCTCGAAGGTCACTGAAGCTTTCTTT. Protein product: CASSKVTEAFF.

This clonotype was observed many times. The V gene is TRBV5-1, the J gene TRBJ1-3, with 10 bases aligning to TRBD1. Trimming removed 4 bases from V and 3 bases from J; junction bases left unmatched: 4. The CDR3 is 15 residues long. CDR1 SGHRS and CDR2 YFSETQ come from the germline V gene. The CDR3 reads CASSIGQGVGNTIYF. The CDR3 DNA reads TGCGCCAGCAGCATAGGACAGGGGGTTGGAAACACCATATATTTT.

In this sample, this clonotype turned up many times. The chain links TRBV20-1 to TRBJ2-1; 7 bases line up with TRBD2. This CDR3 has 18 residues. Germline CDR1 reads DFQATT; CDR2 reads SNEGSKA (reference sequence). V lost 3 bases and J lost 4; bases outside the gene matches: 18. CDR3 in DNA: TGCAGTGCTAGTAGGGCCAGTTCCCGGGACTACCGATACAATGAGCAGTTCTTC. Amino acid sequence: CSASRASSRDYRYNEQFF.

V gene TRBV3-1 combines with J gene TRBJ1-2; D not certain. The ends were cut back, 8 bases at V and 6 bases at J, with 10 bases in the middle. This CDR3 region has 11 residues. CDR1 is LGHDT and CDR2 is YNNKEL in the germline V gene (reference sequence). CDR3 DNA sequence: TGTGCCAGCGTACCCTTTAATGGCTACACCTTC. Translating it yields CASVPFNGYTF. The full variable domain, completed using reference TRBV3-1 and TRBJ1-2, is DTAVSQTPKYLVTQMGNDKSIKCEQNLGHDTMYWYKQDSKKFLKIMFSYNNKELIINETVPNRFSPKSPDKAHLNLHINSLELGDSAVYFCASVPFNGYTFGSGTRLTVV.

This clonotype was found many times. The chain joins TRBV12-3 or TRBV12-4 to TRBJ1-5; 9 nucleotides agree with TRBD1. The V segment lost 6 bases and the J segment 4 bases; nucleotides outside the gene matches: 7. This CDR3 has 15 residues. The CDR3 is CASRIGTGNNQPQHF. CDR3 in DNA: TGTGCCAGCAGGATCGGGACAGGGAATAATCAGCCCCAGCATTTT.

This clonotype showed up many times. The chain links TRBV5-1 to TRBJ1-2; D not certain. V was trimmed by 4 bases and J by 2 bases, leaving 9 bases between them. CDR1 is SGHRS and CDR2 is YFSETQ in the germline V gene. CDR3 length: 13 residues. CDR3 amino acids: CASSPRENYGYTF. In DNA, the CDR3 is TGCGCCAGCAGCCCACGGGAGAACTATGGCTACACCTTC.

This clonotype was detected many times. This chain links TRBV13 with TRBJ1-1, with TRBD1 matching 10 bases. The junction had 5 bases not matched to a gene; V was cut back by 6 bases and J by 7 bases. This CDR3 is 13 amino acids long. Germline V lookup: CDR1 PRHDT, CDR2 FYEKMQ (reference sequence). The CDR3 is CASRRDRGGEAFF. The CDR3 region has the DNA TGTGCCAGCAGGCGGGACAGGGGCGGTGAAGCTTTCTTT.

This clonotype was detected only a few times. The chain joins TRBV20-1 to TRBJ2-7, with 8 bases that match TRBD2. Trimming took 6 bases from V and 5 from J; bases not matched to a gene: 12. The germline V gene has CDR1 DFQATT and CDR2 SNEGSKA (reference sequence). CDR3 length equals 14 residues. CDR3 DNA: TGCAGTGCGAAAGGGACTAGAGGGAAGAACGAGCAGTACTTC. This encodes CSAKGTRGKNEQYF.